One and the same sample provided the 2 T cell receptor beta chains below, sequenced in a study of blood T cell repertoires in COVID-19. Only in-frame clones appear in the TCRdb table, and some are missing; sequencing was by immunoSEQ multiplex PCR. This sample has about 120,000 clones, with 85% to 90% found just once. Sequencing was done on a sample of peripheral blood. The receptor set was obtained from a woman aged 55-70 years with COVID-19, enrolled during active disease.

The J gene is TRBJ1-1, the V gene TRBV19; 10 bases are a match to TRBD1. The J segment lost 4 bases and the V segment lost 4 bases, leaving 9 bases of the junction unmatched. The CDR3 covers 16 residues. Germline V gene sequence: CDR1 LNHDA, CDR2 SQIVND (reference sequence). DNA for the CDR3: TGTGCCAGTAGTAGCGGGGACAGGGGATACGTCACTGAAGCTTTCTTT. This encodes CASSSGDRGYVTEAFF.

The chain has TRBV5-1 and TRBJ1-3; 7 nucleotides match TRBD1. With 2 bases clipped from V and 3 bases from J, the junction kept 8 bases outside the gene matches. Germline CDR1 SGHRS, CDR2 YFSETQ. The length of the CDR3 is 16 residues. Written as DNA, the CDR3 is TGCGCCAGCAGCTTTGGCCCCGGGACAGTTGGAAACACCATATATTTT. It is translated as CASSFGPGTVGNTIYF.